The 20 T cell receptor beta chains reported below all come from one sample, sequenced in a study of shared clonotypes between healthy human individuals. Produced via immunoSEQ multiplex PCR; TCRdb's table is partial and in-frame only. Of more than 1.2 million clones listed, approximately 98.5% are singletons. The sample was naive CD4+ T cells sorted from blood. Subset specified: CD45RA+ positively selected. The origin of the receptors is a man aged 30 to 39 in good health.

The rearrangement links TRBV30 to TRBJ2-1, with no clear D. The length of the CDR3 is 16 residues. Germline loops: CDR1 GTSNPN, CDR2 SVGIG (reference sequence). V was pared by 2 bases and J by 0 bases, with 14 bases between. The CDR3 loop reads CAWSKPLYSSYNEQFF. In nucleotides, the CDR3 is TGTGCCTGGAGTAAACCTCTTTACAGCTCCTACAATGAGCAGTTCTTC.

This clone has only one observation. The gene calls are TRBV2 and TRBJ2-5, with D perhaps matching TRBD1 or TRBD2 (5 bases each). Trimming stripped 1 base from V and 0 bases from J, with 6 bases between. Germline CDR1 SNHLY, CDR2 FYNNEI. The CDR3 runs to 14 residues. As DNA, the CDR3 is TGTGCCAGCAGTGAAGGGGACCACCAAGAGACCCAGTACTTC. Translating it yields CASSEGDHQETQYF.

The CDR3 bases are TGTGCCAGTAGTAGTATGGGCGGGAGCTCCTACAATGAGCAGTTCTTC. Protein product: CASSSMGGSSYNEQFF. The J gene is TRBJ2-1, the V gene TRBV19; TRBD2 agrees at 7 bases. With 4 bases clipped from V and 0 bases from J, the junction kept 6 bases outside the gene matches. Germline V lookup: CDR1 LNHDA, CDR2 SQIVND (reference sequence). The CDR3 extends over 16 amino acids. The whole variable domain, remainder taken from reference TRBV19 and TRBJ2-1, is DGGITQSPKYLFRKEGQNVTLSCEQNLNHDAMYWYRQDPGQGLRLIYYSQIVNDFQKGDIAEGYSVSREKKESFPLTVTSAQKNPTAFYLCASSSMGGSSYNEQFFGPGTRLTVL.

The chain uses TRBV7-2 and TRBJ1-5, with TRBD1 matching 9 bases. The CDR3 length is 18 residues. V was clipped by 4 bases and J by 0 bases; unmatched bases: 10. Per germline, CDR1 SGHTA and CDR2 FQGNSA. CDR3 sequence reads: CASSSGTGLDYSNQPQHF. The CDR3 region has the DNA TGTGCCAGCAGCTCCGGGACAGGGTTAGATTATAGCAATCAGCCCCAGCATTTT.

The DNA for the CDR3 is TGTGCCAGCAGTGACCTTACAGGGAACTATGGCTACACCTTC. It yields the protein CASSDLTGNYGYTF. The rearrangement uses TRBV2 and TRBJ1-2, with D maybe TRBD1 (6 bases). Germline values: CDR1 SNHLY, CDR2 FYNNEI. The CDR3 runs to 14 residues. The germline V and J ends were trimmed by 3 bases and 2 bases, with 10 bases remaining between them. The whole variable domain, filled in from reference TRBV2 and TRBJ1-2, reads EPEVTQTPSHQVTQMGQEVILRCVPISNHLYFYWYRQILGQKVEFLVSFYNNEISEKSEIFDDQFSVERPDGSNFTLKIRSTKLEDSAMYFCASSDLTGNYGYTFGSGTRLTVV.

V usage is TRBV7-9 and J usage is TRBJ1-1; D call uncertain. Germline CDR1 and CDR2: SEHNR and FQNEAQ (reference sequence). CDR3 length: 12 residues. Trimming shortened V by 6 bases and J by 4 bases, and 9 bases separated the two germline ends. The chain's CDR3 is CASRGIGTEAFF. CDR3 nucleotide sequence: TGTGCCAGCAGGGGGATTGGCACTGAAGCTTTCTTT. The full variable domain, in which reference TRBV7-9 and TRBJ1-1 provide the parts outside the CDR3, is DTGVSQNPRHKITKRGQNVTFRCDPISEHNRLYWYRQTLGQGPEFLTYFQNEAQLEKSRLLSDRFSAERPKGSFSTLEIQRTEQGDSAMYLCASRGIGTEAFFGQGTRLTVV.

The gene calls are TRBV11-2 and TRBJ2-7; D is uncertain. Germline CDR1 is SGHAT and CDR2 is FQNNGV. Trimming cost V 4 bases and J 4 bases, with 23 bases left between them. This CDR3 has 17 amino acids. The DNA of the CDR3 is TGTGCCAGCAGCTCCCGAGCTGTCAGAACTATATCGTACGAGCAGTACTTC. Translating it yields CASSSRAVRTISYEQYF.

The V call is TRBV5-1, the J call TRBJ2-7; TRBD2 matches 9 bases. The CDR3 covers 15 residues. The trim removed 2 bases at V and 0 bases at J, leaving 3 bases unmatched. Germline CDR1 is SGHRS and CDR2 is YFSETQ. CDR3 protein: CASSFLSGGSYEQYF. The CDR3 region has the DNA TGCGCCAGCAGCTTCCTTAGCGGGGGCTCCTACGAGCAGTACTTC.

This chain connects TRBV9 to TRBJ1-2, with D uncertain. Per the germline V gene, CDR1 is SGDLS and CDR2 is YYNGEE. The V gene lost 2 bases and the J gene lost 4 bases, with 9 bases spanning the gap. The CDR3 has 13 residues. DNA for the CDR3: TGTGCCAGCAGCGTGGAAGCGTCCTATGGCTACACCTTC. This gives the protein CASSVEASYGYTF. The full variable domain, with the rest looked up from reference TRBV9 and TRBJ1-2, is DSGVTQTPKHLITATGQRVTLRCSPRSGDLSVYWYQQSLDQGLQFLIQYYNGEERAKGNILERFSAQQFPDLHSELNLSSLELGDSALYFCASSVEASYGYTFGSGTRLTVV.

Remarks on this clone: Other DNA sequences in this sample translate to the same CDR3. V is TRBV5-1 and J is TRBJ2-7; possibly TRBD1 or TRBD2 for D (5 bases each). CDR1 and CDR2 from the germline V gene are SGHRS and YFSETQ. The CDR3 spans 13 residues. V was trimmed by 1 base and J by 2 bases, leaving 7 bases between them. In DNA, the CDR3 is TGCGCCAGCAGCTTGTCGGGACCCTACGAGCAGTACTTC. Translated, it gives CASSLSGPYEQYF.

The chain links TRBV11-2 to TRBJ2-5, with 9 bases matching TRBD2. Germline V gives CDR1 SGHAT, CDR2 FQNNGV. CDR3 length: 15 residues. V was pared by 6 bases and J by 4 bases, with 9 bases of the junction left unmatched. As DNA, the CDR3 is TGTGCCAGCAGTCGGCGGGAGGGCCTCGGAGAGACCCAGTACTTC. Translation gives CASSRREGLGETQYF.

The chain uses TRBV10-2 and TRBJ2-3; D possibly corresponds to TRBD2 (6 bases). CDR1 is WSHSY, CDR2 SAAADI, per germline. V was cut by 4 bases and J by 4 bases, with 15 bases left in between. CDR3 length: 15 amino acids. The CDR3 sequence: CASSGAGVLSDTQYF. CDR3 coding DNA: TGCGCCAGCAGTGGAGCGGGCGTACTCTCAGATACGCAGTATTTT.

The gene calls are TRBV9 and TRBJ1-4; D remains unclear. Deletions cut 4 bases from V and 8 bases from J, with 18 bases between. CDR1 and CDR2 (germline): SGDLS, YYNGEE. The CDR3 is made up of 15 amino acids. CDR3 in amino acids: CASSTEGQLEEKLFF. In DNA form, the CDR3 reads TGTGCCAGCAGCACAGAAGGGCAGCTGGAGGAAAAACTGTTTTTT.

The CDR3 loop is CASSAGLAGASGRQFF. The DNA for the CDR3 is TGTGCCAGCAGCGCCGGACTAGCGGGTGCCTCGGGGAGGCAGTTCTTC. The J gene is TRBJ2-1, the V gene TRBV9; 11 bases are shared with TRBD2. The germline V gene has CDR1 SGDLS and CDR2 YYNGEE. With 3 bases clipped from V and 12 bases from J, the junction kept 14 bases outside the gene matches. This CDR3 is 16 amino acids long.

The chain uses TRBV10-3 and TRBJ1-5, with 9 bases matching TRBD1. V gave up 6 bases and J gave up 3 bases; unmatched junction bases: 3. The CDR3 loop spans 14 amino acids. The V gene's germline CDR1 is ENHRY and CDR2 SYGVKD. CDR3 DNA sequence: TGTGCCATCAGCAGGGACAGGGACAATCAGCCCCAGCATTTT. As protein: CAISRDRDNQPQHF.

The rearrangement joins TRBV19 to TRBJ2-2, with D unclear. This CDR3 contains 16 residues. Trimming stripped 1 base from V and 1 base from J, with 10 bases between. Germline V gene sequence: CDR1 LNHDA, CDR2 SQIVND (reference sequence). The CDR3 spells CASSIAAGWNTGELFF. CDR3 in DNA: TGTGCCAGTAGTATAGCGGCAGGTTGGAACACCGGGGAGCTGTTTTTT.

The chain combines TRBV28 with TRBJ2-2, with a possible D match to TRBD1 (7 bases). The CDR3 has 15 amino acids. Trimming stripped 10 bases from V and 4 bases from J, with 19 bases between. The germline V gene encodes CDR1 MDHEN and CDR2 SYDVKM. CDR3 in DNA: TGTGCCACCGGCCGGTGGCAGGGGGGCACCGGGGAGCTGTTTTTT. Protein product: CATGRWQGGTGELFF.

This chain uses TRBV19 with TRBJ1-5, with 8 bases aligning to TRBD1. Trimming took 6 bases from V and 0 from J; bases not matched to a gene: 4. This CDR3 has 15 amino acids. The germline V gene has CDR1 LNHDA and CDR2 SQIVND (reference sequence). The CDR3 here is CASSETGDSNQPQHF. The CDR3 DNA follows: TGTGCCAGTAGCGAGACAGGGGATAGCAATCAGCCCCAGCATTTT.

Of note for this clone: Other DNA variants within this sample encode the same CDR3. The chain recombines TRBV18 with TRBJ2-1, with 11 bases fitting TRBD2. The CDR3 is 16 residues long. V lost 6 bases and J lost 7; bases outside the gene matches: 11. Germline V gene lookup returns CDR1 KGHSH and CDR2 LQKENI. The DNA for the CDR3 is TGTGCCAGCTCCCCCACCGGTCTAGCGGGAGGTAATGAGCAGTTCTTC. It translates to CASSPTGLAGGNEQFF.

The V call is TRBV7-8, the J call TRBJ1-4; weak D call: TRBD1 (5 bases). Trimming removed 6 bases at V and 8 bases at J, with 19 bases between. The CDR3 runs to 15 residues. Germline V gives CDR1 SGHVS, CDR2 FQNEAQ. CDR3 nucleotide sequence: TGTGCCAGCAGGCCACGAGGGACGTCGAGAGAAAAACTGTTTTTT. Amino acid sequence: CASRPRGTSREKLFF. Full variable domain (missing parts from reference TRBV7-8 and TRBJ1-4): GAGVSQSPRYKVAKRGQDVALRCDPISGHVSLFWYQQALGQGPEFLTYFQNEAQLDKSGLPSDRFFAERPEGSVSTLKIQRTQQEDSAVYLCASRPRGTSREKLFFGSGTQLSVL.